A selection of T cell receptor beta chains follows, all from one sample in a study of OX40 agonist ivuxolimab in advanced cancers. Libraries were prepared by immunoSEQ multiplex PCR; TCRdb keeps only in-frame clonotypes and omits some of them. The table includes 45,000 to 60,000 clones, roughly nine tenths detected once. The input for sequencing was CD4+ or CD8+ T cells sorted from blood, taken in a trial of the OX40 agonist ivuxolimab. These receptor sequences come from an adult with an advanced solid tumor such as melanoma, head and neck, liver or kidney cancer. Both conserved end residues are part of each CDR3. The D gene is left open where the match is weak. A clone size is listed for some rows: how often the clone was seen (once, few, many), or a class if it is expanded.

J gene,CDR3 length,V gene,D gene,clone size,CDR3 DNA,CDR3 protein
TRBJ1-2,12,TRBV14,NA,NA,TGTGCCAGCAGCCAAGGGAACTATGGCTACACCTTC,CASSQGNYGYTF
TRBJ2-3,16,TRBV27,TRBD2,NA,TGTGCCAGTACACCGCTAGCGGGGGAGAACACAGATACGCAGTATTTT,CASTPLAGENTDTQYF
TRBJ2-7,15,TRBV2,NA,few,TGTGCCAGCAGTGGGGGGGGACAGGCAGGCTACGAGCAGTACTTC,CASSGGGQAGYEQYF
TRBJ2-2,18,TRBV4-3,TRBD2,NA,TGCGCCAGCAGCCAAGACCGAACTAGCGGGAGACACACCGGGGAGCTGTTTTTT,CASSQDRTSGRHTGELFF
TRBJ2-7,15,TRBV5-1,TRBD2,NA,TGCGCCAGCAGCTTAGGACTAGCGGGAGTGTACGAGCAGTACTTC,CASSLGLAGVYEQYF
TRBJ2-2,17,TRBV4-1,TRBD1,NA,TGCGCCAGCAGCCAAGAAAGGCGGACAGGGGGGGACGGGGAGCTGTTTTTT,CASSQERRTGGDGELFF
TRBJ2-3,13,TRBV5-4,NA,NA,TGTGCCAGCAGCTCGGGACTGCTAGATACGCAGTATTTT,CASSSGLLDTQYF
TRBJ2-7,11,TRBV6-6,NA,NA,TGTGCCAGCGGAGGGGGCTACGAGCAGTACTTC,CASGGGYEQYF
TRBJ1-1,13,TRBV27,NA,NA,TGTGCCAGCAGTTTTGGAGGGAACACTGAAGCTTTCTTT,CASSFGGNTEAFF
TRBJ2-7,14,TRBV11-2,NA,NA,TGTGCCAGCAGCTTAGATGTGGGAGTCTACGAGCAGTACTTC,CASSLDVGVYEQYF
TRBJ2-5,16,TRBV27,TRBD2,NA,TGTGCCAGCAGTTCCCTAGCGGGAGGGCCCGGGGAGACCCAGTACTTC,CASSSLAGGPGETQYF
TRBJ2-3,15,TRBV2,TRBD2,NA,TGTGCCAGCAGTGAATGGCTAGCGGGAACAGATACGCAGTATTTT,CASSEWLAGTDTQYF
TRBJ2-1,15,TRBV4-3,TRBD2,NA,TGCGCCAGCAGCCAAGACAGGACTAGCTACAATGAGCAGTTCTTC,CASSQDRTSYNEQFF
TRBJ2-2,19,TRBV9,NA,NA,TGTGCCAGCAGCGTGAGACCTAAAGTGGGTTATTCGTACACCGGGGAGCTGTTTTTT,CASSVRPKVGYSYTGELFF
TRBJ2-2,15,TRBV29-1,NA,NA,TGCAGCGTACCCAGGACGGATACGAACACCGGGGAGCTGTTTTTT,CSVPRTDTNTGELFF
TRBJ2-7,12,TRBV19,NA,NA,TGTGCCAGTAGTAGCCCTTTCTACGAGCAGTACTTC,CASSSPFYEQYF
TRBJ2-3,16,TRBV4-3,NA,NA,TGCGCCAGCAGCCAAGGCACTAGCAGAAGCACAGATACGCAGTATTTT,CASSQGTSRSTDTQYF
TRBJ2-1,15,TRBV5-4,TRBD2,NA,TGTGCCAGCAGCTCCGGCGGGAGCCGGAACAATGAGCAGTTCTTC,CASSSGGSRNNEQFF
TRBJ2-7,14,TRBV11-2,NA,NA,TGTGCCAGCAGCTTAGCCGGGACGGAGTACGAGCAGTACTTC,CASSLAGTEYEQYF
TRBJ1-5,14,TRBV2,NA,NA,TGTGCCAGCAGCCGTGTTGGGGTGGGGCAGCCCCAGCATTTT,CASSRVGVGQPQHF
TRBJ2-7,15,TRBV27,NA,once,TGTGCCAGCAAAGACCGCGGGACGGTGACGTACGAGCAGTACTTC,CASKDRGTVTYEQYF
TRBJ2-7,12,TRBV6-6,TRBD1,NA,TGTGCCATCGCCAGGGGGCCCAACGAGCAGTACTTC,CAIARGPNEQYF
TRBJ1-5,15,TRBV15,NA,NA,TGTGCCACCAGCAGAGATCTGGGAAGGGCTCAGCCCCAGCATTTT,CATSRDLGRAQPQHF
TRBJ2-7,17,TRBV28,NA,NA,TGTGCCAGCAGTCAAGGTTTAGGGCCCATCAGGGCTGGGGAGCAGTACTTC,CASSQGLGPIRAGEQYF
TRBJ2-1,14,TRBV19,TRBD1,NA,TGTGCCAGTAGTATCGCAACAGGGGGCGATGAGCAGTTCTTC,CASSIATGGDEQFF
TRBJ1-4,18,TRBV7-8,TRBD1,NA,TGTGCCAGCAGCGCCACGGGGGACAGGGTTGTAACTAATGAAAAACTGTTTTTT,CASSATGDRVVTNEKLFF
TRBJ2-2,15,TRBV4-3,TRBD1,NA,TGCGCCAGCAGCCAAGATAGGACAGGGACCGGGGAGCTGTTTTTT,CASSQDRTGTGELFF
TRBJ2-1,16,TRBV29-1,TRBD2,NA,TGCAGCGTCCTAGGGACTAGCGGGACTTCCTACAATGAGCAGTTCTTC,CSVLGTSGTSYNEQFF
TRBJ1-3,15,TRBV9,NA,NA,TGTGCCAGCAGCGTAGTAGGGGGGCACGGAAACACCATATATTTT,CASSVVGGHGNTIYF
TRBJ1-1,17,TRBV7-9,TRBD1,once,TGTGCCAGCAGCACAAGGACAGGGGGTAACTTGGGCACTGAAGCTTTCTTT,CASSTRTGGNLGTEAFF
TRBJ1-1,12,TRBV9,TRBD1,NA,TGTGCCAGCAGCGCCCAGGGGGCTGAAGCTTTCTTT,CASSAQGAEAFF
TRBJ1-1,12,TRBV11-2,NA,NA,TGTGCCAGCAGCTTAGATGGCAGTGAAGCTTTCTTT,CASSLDGSEAFF
TRBJ2-7,13,TRBV5-1,NA,medium-sized,TGCGCCAGCAGCTTGGAACAGCCCTACGAGCAGTACTTC,CASSLEQPYEQYF
TRBJ2-7,14,TRBV7-9,TRBD1,NA,TGTGCCAGCAGCGAGCCGGGACAGCCCTACGAGCAGTACTTC,CASSEPGQPYEQYF
TRBJ2-1,12,TRBV7-9,NA,NA,TGTGCCAGCCTCGGCTCCTACAATGAGCAGTTCTTC,CASLGSYNEQFF
TRBJ2-7,15,TRBV5-4,TRBD1,once,TGTGCCAGCAGCTTGGGGGACAGGGGCCCCTACGAGCAGTACTTC,CASSLGDRGPYEQYF
TRBJ2-7,13,TRBV4-1,NA,NA,TGCGCCAGCAGCCAAGTGCCCTCCTACGAGCAGTACTTC,CASSQVPSYEQYF
TRBJ2-7,11,TRBV20-1,NA,NA,TGCAGTGCTAGACGAACCTACGAGCAGTACTTC,CSARRTYEQYF
TRBJ2-2,18,TRBV19,NA,NA,TGTGCCAGTAGGACCCCCCCGGGAGAGATCCCCGCTGGCGGGGAGCTGTTTTTT,CASRTPPGEIPAGGELFF
TRBJ2-7,15,TRBV6-6,NA,NA,TGTGCCAGCAGAGCAGGGGTCCCGAGCTCCTACGAGCAGTACTTC,CASRAGVPSSYEQYF
TRBJ2-2,17,TRBV4-3,TRBD2,NA,TGCGCCAGCAGCCGAATAGGACTAGCGGGAGGAGGTGGGGAGCTGTTTTTT,CASSRIGLAGGGGELFF
TRBJ2-7,14,TRBV5-5,NA,NA,TGTGCCAGCAGCCAAACCCCAGTCCCGGGCGAGCAGTACTTC,CASSQTPVPGEQYF